The present TCR beta chain was sequenced within a study of vaccination effects on CD4 cells after COVID-19. Study summary: Each participant received a vaccine that was either BNT162b2 or mRNA-1273, given as two doses.

Investigators separated out CD4+ T cells once about eleven days of culture had passed. Vaccinated participants had no history of SARS-CoV-2 infection and tested negative for nucleocapsid antibodies. On both days 3 and 7, half of the culture medium was replaced with IL-2 medium. Here immunoSEQ multiplex PCR was the method, and the copy in TCRdb shows in-frame clones only, minus some. The table includes roughly 36,000 clones, 60% to 75% detected once. The V end lost 7 bases, the J end lost 2 bases, and 14 bases lay between the germline ends. This CDR3 has 14 residues. Germline CDR1 and CDR2: MDHEN and SYDVKM. On this clone itself: Its antigen is undetermined.

The sequence was collected from a human donor who received a COVID-19 vaccine. This chain connects TRBV28 to TRBJ1-1; maybe TRBD1 (5 bases). This specimen was CD4+ T cells from PBMCs cultured without peptide, taken before COVID-19 vaccination. The CDR3: CASKGRLVNTEAFF. Written as DNA, the CDR3 is TGTGCCAGCAAGGGGCGGTTAGTAAACACTGAAGCTTTCTTT. The full variable domain, with the rest looked up from reference TRBV28 and TRBJ1-1, is DVKVTQSSRYLVKRTGEKVFLECVQDMDHENMFWYRQDPGLGLRLIYFSYDVKMKEKGDIPEGYSVSREKKERFSLILESASTNQTSMYLCASKGRLVNTEAFFGQGTRLTVV.